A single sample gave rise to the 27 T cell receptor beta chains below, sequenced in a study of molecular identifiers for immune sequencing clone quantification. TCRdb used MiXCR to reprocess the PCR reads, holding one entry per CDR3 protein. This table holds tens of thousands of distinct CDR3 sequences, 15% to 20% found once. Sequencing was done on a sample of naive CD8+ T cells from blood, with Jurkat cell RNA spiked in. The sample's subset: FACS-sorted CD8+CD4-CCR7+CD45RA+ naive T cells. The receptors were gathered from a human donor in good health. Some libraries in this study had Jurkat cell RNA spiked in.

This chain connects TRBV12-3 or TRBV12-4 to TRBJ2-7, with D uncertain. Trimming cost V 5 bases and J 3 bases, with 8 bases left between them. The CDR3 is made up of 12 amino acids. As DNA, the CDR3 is TGTGCCAGCAGTCCCCGTATCTACGAGCAGTACTTC. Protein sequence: CASSPRIYEQYF.

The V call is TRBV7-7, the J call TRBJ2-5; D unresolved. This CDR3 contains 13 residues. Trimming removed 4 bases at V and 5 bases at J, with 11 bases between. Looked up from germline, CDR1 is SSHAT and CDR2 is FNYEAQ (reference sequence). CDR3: CASSSRVSETQYF. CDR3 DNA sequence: TGTGCCAGCAGCTCAAGAGTATCGGAGACCCAGTACTTC.

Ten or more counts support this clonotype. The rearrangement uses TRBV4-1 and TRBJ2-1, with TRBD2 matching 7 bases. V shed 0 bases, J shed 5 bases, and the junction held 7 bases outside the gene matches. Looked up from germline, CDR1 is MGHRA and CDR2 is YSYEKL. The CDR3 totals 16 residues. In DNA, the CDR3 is TGCGCCAGCAGCCAAGATCTGGGGGAGGGAGACAATGAGCAGTTCTTC. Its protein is CASSQDLGEGDNEQFF.

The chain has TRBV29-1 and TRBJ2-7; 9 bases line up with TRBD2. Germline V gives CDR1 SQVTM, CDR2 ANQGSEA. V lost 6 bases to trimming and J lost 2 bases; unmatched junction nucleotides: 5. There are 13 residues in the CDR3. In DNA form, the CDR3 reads TGCAGCGTCAGGACTAGCGCCGCCTACGAGCAGTACTTC. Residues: CSVRTSAAYEQYF.

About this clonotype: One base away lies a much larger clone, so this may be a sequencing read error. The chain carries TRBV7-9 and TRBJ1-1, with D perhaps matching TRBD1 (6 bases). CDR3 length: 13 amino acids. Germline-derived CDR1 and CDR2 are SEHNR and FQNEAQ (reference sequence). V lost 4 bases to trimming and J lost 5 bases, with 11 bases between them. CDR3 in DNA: TGTGCCAGCAGCTCACCACAGGGAACTGAAGCTTTCTTT. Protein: CASSSPQGTEAFF.

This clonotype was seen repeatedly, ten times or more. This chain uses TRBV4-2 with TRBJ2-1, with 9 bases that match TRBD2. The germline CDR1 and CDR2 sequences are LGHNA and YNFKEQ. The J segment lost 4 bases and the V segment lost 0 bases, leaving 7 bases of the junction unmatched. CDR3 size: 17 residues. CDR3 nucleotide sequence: TGTGCCAGCAGCCAAGAATCAGCGACTAGCGGATACAATGAGCAGTTCTTC. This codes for CASSQESATSGYNEQFF.

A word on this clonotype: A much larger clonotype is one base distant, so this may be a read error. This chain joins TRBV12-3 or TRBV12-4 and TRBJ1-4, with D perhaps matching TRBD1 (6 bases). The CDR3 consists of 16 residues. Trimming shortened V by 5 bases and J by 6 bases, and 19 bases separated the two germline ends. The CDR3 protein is CASSLSMGGADEKLFF. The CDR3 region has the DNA TGTGCCAGCAGTCTCTCGATGGGGGGGGCGGATGAAAAACTGTTTTTT.

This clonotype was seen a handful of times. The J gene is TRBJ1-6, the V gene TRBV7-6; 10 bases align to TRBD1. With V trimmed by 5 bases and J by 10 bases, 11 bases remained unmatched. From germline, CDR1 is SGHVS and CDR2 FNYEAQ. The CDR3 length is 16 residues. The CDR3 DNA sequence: TGTGCCAGCAGCCACGGGACAGGGGAGCTTCGGTCACCCCTCCACTTT. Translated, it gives CASSHGTGELRSPLHF. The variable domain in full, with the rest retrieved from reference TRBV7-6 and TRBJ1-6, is GAGVSQSPRYKVTKRGQDVALRCDPISGHVSLYWYRQALGQGPEFLTYFNYEAQQDKSGLPNDRFSAERPEGSISTLTIQRTEQRDSAMYRCASSHGTGELRSPLHFGNGTRLTVT.

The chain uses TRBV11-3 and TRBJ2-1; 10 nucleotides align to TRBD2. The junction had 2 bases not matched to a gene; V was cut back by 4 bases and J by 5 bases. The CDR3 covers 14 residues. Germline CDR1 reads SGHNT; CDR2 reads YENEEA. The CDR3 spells CASSSSGRHNEQFF. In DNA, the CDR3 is TGTGCCAGCAGCTCTAGCGGGAGACACAATGAGCAGTTCTTC.

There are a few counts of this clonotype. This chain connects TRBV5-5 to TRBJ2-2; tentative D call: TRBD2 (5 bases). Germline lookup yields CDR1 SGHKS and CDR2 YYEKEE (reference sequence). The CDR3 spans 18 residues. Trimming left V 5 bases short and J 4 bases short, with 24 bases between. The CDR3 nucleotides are TGTGCCAGCAGTAGAGGGATTCCTAGAGGGATATCCACCGGGGAGCTGTTTTTT. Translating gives CASSRGIPRGISTGELFF.

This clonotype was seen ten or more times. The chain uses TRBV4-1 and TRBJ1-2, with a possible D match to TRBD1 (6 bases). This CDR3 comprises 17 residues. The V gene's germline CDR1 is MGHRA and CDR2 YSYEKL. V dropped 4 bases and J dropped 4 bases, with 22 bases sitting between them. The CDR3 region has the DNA TGCGCCAGCAGCCGGGGGGGCGACGAGCGGGGCGTCTATGGCTACACCTTC. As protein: CASSRGGDERGVYGYTF.

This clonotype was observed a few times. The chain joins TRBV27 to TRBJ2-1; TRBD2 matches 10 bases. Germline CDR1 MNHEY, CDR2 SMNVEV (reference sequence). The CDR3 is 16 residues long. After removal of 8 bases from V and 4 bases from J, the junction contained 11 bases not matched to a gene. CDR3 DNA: TGTGCCAGCCGGGCTAGCGGGAGCCGAGCTTACAATGAGCAGTTCTTC. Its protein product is CASRASGSRAYNEQFF.

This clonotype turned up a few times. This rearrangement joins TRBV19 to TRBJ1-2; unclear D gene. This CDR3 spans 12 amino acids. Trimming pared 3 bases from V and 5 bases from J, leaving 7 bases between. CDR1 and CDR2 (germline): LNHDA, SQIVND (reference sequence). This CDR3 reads CASSMVGYGYTF. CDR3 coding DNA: TGTGCCAGTAGTATGGTCGGATATGGCTACACCTTC. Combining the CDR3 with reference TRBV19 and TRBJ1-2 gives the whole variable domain DGGITQSPKYLFRKEGQNVTLSCEQNLNHDAMYWYRQDPGQGLRLIYYSQIVNDFQKGDIAEGYSVSREKKESFPLTVTSAQKNPTAFYLCASSMVGYGYTFGSGTRLTVV.

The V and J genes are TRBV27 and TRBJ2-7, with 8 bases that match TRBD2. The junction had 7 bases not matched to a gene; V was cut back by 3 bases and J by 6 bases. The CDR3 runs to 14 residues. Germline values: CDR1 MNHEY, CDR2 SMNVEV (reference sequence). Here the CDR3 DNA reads TGTGCCAGCAGTTTCCAGGGACTAGAGAGCGAGCAGTACTTC. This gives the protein CASSFQGLESEQYF.

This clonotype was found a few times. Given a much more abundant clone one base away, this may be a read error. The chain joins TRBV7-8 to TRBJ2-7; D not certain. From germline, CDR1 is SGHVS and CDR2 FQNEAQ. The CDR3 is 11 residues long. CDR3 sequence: CASSSSYEQSF. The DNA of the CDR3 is TGTGCCAGCAGCTCCTCCTACGAGCAGTCCTTC.

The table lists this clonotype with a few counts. The CDR3, as DNA: TGCAGTGCTCTGGGGGGGACAGGGGAGTTGGGAACAGATACGCAGTATTTT. Residues: CSALGGTGELGTDTQYF. The V and J genes are TRBV20-1 and TRBJ2-3, with 10 bases that match TRBD1. Germline CDR1 DFQATT, CDR2 SNEGSKA (reference sequence). This CDR3 is 17 amino acids long. V lost 5 bases and J lost 3; bases outside the gene matches: 14.

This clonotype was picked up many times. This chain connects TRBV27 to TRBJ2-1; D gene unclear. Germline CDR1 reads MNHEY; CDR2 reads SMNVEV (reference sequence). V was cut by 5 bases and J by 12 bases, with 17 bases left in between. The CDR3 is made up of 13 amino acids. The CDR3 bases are TGTGCCAGCAGTCCCCGGCCCATTAAGGGGCAGTTCTTC. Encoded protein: CASSPRPIKGQFF.

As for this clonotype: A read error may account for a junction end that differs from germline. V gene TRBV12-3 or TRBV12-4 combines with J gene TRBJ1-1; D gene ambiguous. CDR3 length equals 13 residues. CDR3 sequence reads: CAGSYDMNTEAFF. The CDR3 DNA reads TGTGCCGGCAGCTATGACATGAACACTGAAGCTTTCTTT.

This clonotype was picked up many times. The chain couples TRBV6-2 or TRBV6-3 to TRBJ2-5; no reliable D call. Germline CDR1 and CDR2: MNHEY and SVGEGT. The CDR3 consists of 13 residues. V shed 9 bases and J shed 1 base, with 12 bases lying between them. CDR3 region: CASDPGLQETQYF. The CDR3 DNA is TGTGCCAGTGACCCGGGCCTCCAAGAGACCCAGTACTTC.

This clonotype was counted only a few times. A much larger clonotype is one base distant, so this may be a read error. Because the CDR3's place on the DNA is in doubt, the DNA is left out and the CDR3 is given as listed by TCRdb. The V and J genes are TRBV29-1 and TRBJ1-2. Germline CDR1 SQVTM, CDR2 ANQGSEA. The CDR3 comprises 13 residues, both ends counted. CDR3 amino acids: CSVRDSNGYGCTF.

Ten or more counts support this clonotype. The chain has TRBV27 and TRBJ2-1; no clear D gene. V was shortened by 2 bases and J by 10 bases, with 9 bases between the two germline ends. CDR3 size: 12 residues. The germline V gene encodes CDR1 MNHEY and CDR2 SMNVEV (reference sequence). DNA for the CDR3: TGTGCCAGCAGTTTACCCGCCAGGGAGCAGTTCTTC. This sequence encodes CASSLPAREQFF.

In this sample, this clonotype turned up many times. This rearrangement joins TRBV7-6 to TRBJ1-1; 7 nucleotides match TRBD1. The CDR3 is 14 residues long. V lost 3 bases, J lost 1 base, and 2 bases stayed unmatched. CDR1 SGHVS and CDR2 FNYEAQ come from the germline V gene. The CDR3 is CASSLGQSNTEAFF. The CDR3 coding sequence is TGTGCCAGCAGCTTGGGACAGTCGAACACTGAAGCTTTCTTT.

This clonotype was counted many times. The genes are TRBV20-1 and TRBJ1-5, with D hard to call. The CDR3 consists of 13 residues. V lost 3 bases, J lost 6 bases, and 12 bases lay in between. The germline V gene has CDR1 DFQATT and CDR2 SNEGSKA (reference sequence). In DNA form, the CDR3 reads TGCAGTGCTAGCCTAATAGGGTCTCAGCCCCAGCATTTT. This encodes CSASLIGSQPQHF.

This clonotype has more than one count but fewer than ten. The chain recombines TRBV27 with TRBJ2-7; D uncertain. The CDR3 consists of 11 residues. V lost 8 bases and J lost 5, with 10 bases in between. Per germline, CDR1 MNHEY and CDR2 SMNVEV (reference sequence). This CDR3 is CASSGPHEQYF. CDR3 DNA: TGTGCCAGCTCAGGACCCCACGAGCAGTACTTC.

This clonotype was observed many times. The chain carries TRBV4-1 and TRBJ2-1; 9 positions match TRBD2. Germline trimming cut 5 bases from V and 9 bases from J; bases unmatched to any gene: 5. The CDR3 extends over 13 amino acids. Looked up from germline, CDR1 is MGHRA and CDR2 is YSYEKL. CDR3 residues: CASSSREGGEQFF. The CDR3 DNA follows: TGCGCCAGCAGCTCGCGGGAGGGCGGTGAGCAGTTCTTC.

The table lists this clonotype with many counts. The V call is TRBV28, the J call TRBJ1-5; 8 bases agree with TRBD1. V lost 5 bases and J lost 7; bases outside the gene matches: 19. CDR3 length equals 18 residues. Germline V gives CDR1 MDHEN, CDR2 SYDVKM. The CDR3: CASSGGQVPQIRPQPQHF. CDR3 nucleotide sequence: TGTGCCAGCAGTGGGGGACAGGTTCCCCAAATTCGTCCCCAGCCCCAGCATTTT.

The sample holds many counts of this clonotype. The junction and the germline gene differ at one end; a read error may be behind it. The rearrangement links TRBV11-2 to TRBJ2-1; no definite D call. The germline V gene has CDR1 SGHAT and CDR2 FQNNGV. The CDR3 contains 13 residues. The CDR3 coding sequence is TGTGCCAGCAGCTTAGTCTCCGACAATGAGCAGTTCTTC. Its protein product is CASSLVSDNEQFF.